This T cell receptor (beta chain) derives from a study of blood T cells in healthy people across ages. CDR1 is MNHEY and CDR2 is SVGAGI in the germline V gene. The CDR3 loop spans 14 amino acids. V was clipped by 3 bases and J by 3 bases, with 12 bases between them. The second PCR ran about 7 to 12 cycles with a sample-barcoded 5' primer and J-beta primers. A single record per CDR3 protein comes from TCRdb applying MiXCR to the 5' RACE reads. The sample carries some 890,000 distinct CDR3 sequences, 29% recorded once. This clonotype was counted many times. This sample also belongs to another study, concerning T cells of mothers and their children.

This TCR came from a middle-aged woman in good health. Material: blood. The chain carries TRBV6-5 and TRBJ2-7, with D perhaps matching TRBD2 (6 bases). The CDR3 nucleotides are TGTGCCAGCAGTTATCGGGACTTTGGCTACGAGCAGTACTTC. The encoded protein is CASSYRDFGYEQYF.